Listed here are 31 T cell receptor beta chains from one sample, sequenced in a study of STAT5B mutations in CD4+ large granular lymphocyte leukemia. The assay was immunoSEQ multiplex PCR, and TCRdb's table has in-frame clones only and misses some. The profile shows approximately 2,200 clones, 60% to 75% of them singletons. Material for sequencing was PBMCs. These receptors originate from a woman in her 70s with CD4+ T-cell large granular lymphocyte leukemia.

This clone is a singleton in its sample. V usage is TRBV7-6 and J usage is TRBJ2-5, with 7 bases fitting TRBD1. The CDR3 length is 15 residues. Germline loops: CDR1 SGHVS, CDR2 FNYEAQ. J was trimmed by 5 bases and V by 3 bases; bases with no gene match: 9. CDR3 sequence reads: CASSFMGQREETQYF. DNA of the CDR3: TGTGCCAGCAGCTTTATGGGACAGAGGGAGGAGACCCAGTACTTC. The full variable domain, with the rest looked up from reference TRBV7-6 and TRBJ2-5, is GAGVSQSPRYKVTKRGQDVALRCDPISGHVSLYWYRQALGQGPEFLTYFNYEAQQDKSGLPNDRFSAERPEGSISTLTIQRTEQRDSAMYRCASSFMGQREETQYFGPGTRLLVL.

This sequence joins TRBV10-3 and TRBJ2-5; 7 nucleotides match TRBD2. The trim removed 4 bases at V and 5 bases at J, leaving 13 bases unmatched. Germline V gives CDR1 ENHRY, CDR2 SYGVKD. The CDR3 is made up of 16 amino acids. CDR3 DNA: TGTGCCATCAGTGTCGGGGGAGGGGTTCCCGACGAGACCCAGTACTTC. Amino acid sequence: CAISVGGGVPDETQYF.

Note on this clone: Other DNA sequences in the sample encode the same CDR3. J is TRBJ1-5 and V is TRBV6-4; unclear D gene. Germline-derived CDR1 and CDR2 are MRHNA and SNTAGT. The CDR3 has 13 amino acids. Deletions cut 4 bases from V and 3 bases from J, with 7 bases between. CDR3 in amino acids: CASSAEINQPQHF. The CDR3 DNA reads TGTGCCAGCAGTGCAGAGATCAATCAGCCCCAGCATTTT.

This clone was observed a handful of times. V usage is TRBV10-3 and J usage is TRBJ1-1; D remains ambiguous. The V end was cut by 2 bases, the J end by 2 bases, with 6 bases between. The germline CDR1 and CDR2 sequences are ENHRY and SYGVKD. The CDR3 length is 13 residues. The CDR3 bases are TGTGCCATCAGTGAGGGCAGAAACACTGAAGCTTTCTTT. Translated, it gives CAISEGRNTEAFF.

V and J are TRBV5-1 and TRBJ1-1; 7 bases line up with TRBD1. This CDR3 spans 16 amino acids. Germline CDR1 is SGHRS and CDR2 is YFSETQ. V was clipped by 4 bases and J by 1 base; unmatched bases: 10. This CDR3 is CASSPSPDRANTEAFF. The CDR3 bases are TGCGCCAGCAGCCCATCCCCCGACAGGGCGAACACTGAAGCTTTCTTT.

V gene TRBV4-1 combines with J gene TRBJ1-1; D is undetermined. The CDR3 is 15 residues long. From germline, CDR1 is MGHRA and CDR2 YSYEKL. Trimming removed 4 bases at V and 5 bases at J, with 17 bases between. In DNA, the CDR3 is TGCGCCAGCAGCCGCCTTCTAGGGAGGCGAACTGAAGCTTTCTTT. It translates to CASSRLLGRRTEAFF.

The CDR3 bases are TGTGCCAGCAGTCATCTCGACGGGCTCTCTTCCTACGAGCAGTACTTC. Residues: CASSHLDGLSSYEQYF. V gene TRBV7-9 combines with J gene TRBJ2-7; D gene ambiguous. CDR1 is SEHNR, CDR2 FQNEAQ, per germline (reference sequence). Trimming took 6 bases from V and 1 from J, leaving 19 bases between them. CDR3 length: 16 residues.

This chain links TRBV7-3 with TRBJ2-5, with TRBD1 matching 12 bases. V dropped 5 bases and J dropped 5; count of bases not matched to a gene: 9. Per germline, CDR1 SGHTA and CDR2 FQGTGA. The CDR3 consists of 16 residues. In DNA form, the CDR3 reads TGTGCCAGCAGCAGTACCGGGACAGGGGGCGGGGAGACCCAGTACTTC. This encodes CASSSTGTGGGETQYF.

The chain combines TRBV7-2 with TRBJ2-1; TRBD2 aligns across 9 bases. J gave up 9 bases and V 4 bases, and 10 bases lay outside the gene matches. Germline V gives CDR1 SGHTA, CDR2 FQGNSA. This CDR3 contains 15 residues. Here the CDR3 reads CASSSNSGSLGEQFF. As DNA, the CDR3 is TGTGCCAGCAGCTCCAATAGCGGGAGTCTCGGTGAGCAGTTCTTC.

This clone was seen a few times. This chain connects TRBV5-1 to TRBJ1-2; TRBD1 aligns across 7 bases. V gave up 4 bases and J gave up 2 bases; unmatched junction bases: 8. The germline CDR1 and CDR2 sequences are SGHRS and YFSETQ. This CDR3 is built from 15 residues. The CDR3 DNA reads as TGCGCCAGCAGCCTGGGACCGGGACAGAACTATGGCTACACCTTC. This translates into CASSLGPGQNYGYTF. Full variable domain (rest looked up from reference TRBV5-1 and TRBJ1-2): KAGVTQTPRYLIKTRGQQVTLSCSPISGHRSVSWYQQTPGQGLQFLFEYFSETQRNKGNFPGRFSGRQFSNSRSEMNVSTLELGDSALYLCASSLGPGQNYGYTFGSGTRLTVV.

The rearrangement joins TRBV10-3 to TRBJ1-6; 7 bases align to TRBD1. The germline gives CDR1 ENHRY, CDR2 SYGVKD. The CDR3 has 17 residues. V lost 6 bases to trimming and J lost 9 bases; unmatched junction nucleotides: 17. The chain's CDR3 is CAISRGDREIFGSPLHF. CDR3 sequence (DNA): TGTGCCATCAGCCGGGGCGACAGGGAAATCTTTGGTTCACCCCTCCACTTT.

The chain employs TRBV5-1 and TRBJ1-5; D gene unclear. CDR1 is SGHRS and CDR2 is YFSETQ in the germline V gene. The CDR3 totals 13 residues. Between the trimmed V and J ends, which lost 7 bases and 7 bases, there was a span of 15 bases. The CDR3 nucleotides read TGCGCCAGCCGAGCGGATATCAGGCAGCCCCAGCATTTT. This gives the protein CASRADIRQPQHF.

In this sample, this clone turned up once. The chain couples TRBV5-1 to TRBJ2-3; D possibly corresponds to TRBD2 (6 bases). CDR3 length: 14 amino acids. The germline V gene has CDR1 SGHRS and CDR2 YFSETQ. V was shortened by 4 bases and J by 1 base, with 10 bases between the two germline ends. The DNA of the CDR3 is TGCGCCAGCAGCCCCGAGCGGGGCACAGATACGCAGTATTTT. Translating gives CASSPERGTDTQYF. Variable domain in full (rest from reference TRBV5-1 and TRBJ2-3): KAGVTQTPRYLIKTRGQQVTLSCSPISGHRSVSWYQQTPGQGLQFLFEYFSETQRNKGNFPGRFSGRQFSNSRSEMNVSTLELGDSALYLCASSPERGTDTQYFGPGTRLTVL.

This clone was observed once. V usage is TRBV7-3 and J usage is TRBJ2-1, with D maybe TRBD2 (7 bases). V lost 4 bases, J lost 8 bases, and 21 bases lay in between. The CDR3 is 16 residues long. Germline V gene sequence: CDR1 SGHTA, CDR2 FQGTGA. The CDR3 loop is CASSSSVGGGTDEQFF. The CDR3 DNA sequence: TGTGCCAGCAGCTCCAGCGTGGGAGGGGGGACGGATGAGCAGTTCTTC.

This rearrangement joins TRBV5-6 to TRBJ2-4, with TRBD2 matching 8 bases. Germline V lookup: CDR1 SGHDT, CDR2 YYEEEE. The CDR3 has 14 amino acids. The V segment lost 0 bases and the J segment 5 bases; nucleotides outside the gene matches: 1. The CDR3 region is CASSLGRGENIQYF. The CDR3, as DNA: TGTGCCAGCAGCTTGGGGCGGGGGGAAAACATTCAGTACTTC.

The V gene is TRBV9, the J gene TRBJ2-2; 9 bases are shared with TRBD2. This CDR3 comprises 18 residues. Trimming removed 0 bases from V and 4 bases from J; junction bases left unmatched: 10. Germline V gene lookup returns CDR1 SGDLS and CDR2 YYNGEE. DNA for the CDR3: TGTGCCAGCAGCGTAGGCAATAGCGGGAGTTACGGCACCGGGGAGCTGTTTTTT. Translating gives CASSVGNSGSYGTGELFF.

This clone was seen a single time. This chain connects TRBV30 to TRBJ2-4, with 7 positions matching TRBD2. Per the germline V gene, CDR1 is GTSNPN and CDR2 is SVGIG (reference sequence). V lost 2 bases to trimming and J lost 2 bases; unmatched junction nucleotides: 9. The CDR3 loop spans 16 amino acids. The CDR3 bases are TGTGCCTGGAGTTACCCCTGGGGGGGGACCAAAAACATTCAGTACTTC. This gives the protein CAWSYPWGGTKNIQYF.

V usage is TRBV5-1 and J usage is TRBJ2-5; 7 nucleotides match TRBD1. Looked up from germline, CDR1 is SGHRS and CDR2 is YFSETQ. The length of the CDR3 is 14 residues. The junction had 7 bases not matched to a gene; V was cut back by 5 bases and J by 3 bases. This CDR3 reads CASSIPGTEETQYF. DNA of the CDR3: TGCGCCAGCAGTATCCCCGGGACAGAAGAGACCCAGTACTTC.

The chain combines TRBV5-4 with TRBJ2-5, with D possibly being TRBD1 (6 bases). The CDR3 contains 14 residues. Trimming left V 3 bases short and J 5 bases short, with 14 bases between. Germline CDR1 is SGHNT and CDR2 is YYREEE (reference sequence). CDR3 nucleotide sequence: TGTGCCAGCAGCTCGAGGGGGTCTGGGGAGACCCAGTACTTC. It yields the protein CASSSRGSGETQYF.

The CDR3 DNA is TGTGCCAGTAGTCCCCAATTAGCGGGGGTTGGAAACATTCAGTACTTC. It encodes CASSPQLAGVGNIQYF. The V call is TRBV19, the J call TRBJ2-4, with 9 positions matching TRBD2. This CDR3 is 16 amino acids long. CDR1 and CDR2 (germline): LNHDA, SQIVND (reference sequence). The V gene end was trimmed by 5 bases and the J gene end by 6 bases; junction bases not matched to a gene: 11.

This chain connects TRBV11-1 to TRBJ2-3, with 13 positions matching TRBD2. V was clipped by 3 bases and J by 4 bases; unmatched bases: 7. The CDR3 spans 17 residues. The germline V gene encodes CDR1 SGHAT and CDR2 FQDESV (reference sequence). The CDR3 nucleotides read TGTGCCAGCAGCTTGGGGACTAGCGGGATCCAGGCAGATACGCAGTATTTT. This codes for CASSLGTSGIQADTQYF. Combining the CDR3 with reference TRBV11-1 and TRBJ2-3 gives the whole variable domain EAEVAQSPRYKITEKSQAVAFWCDPISGHATLYWYRQILGQGPELLVQFQDESVVDDSQLPKDRFSAERLKGVDSTLKIQPAELGDSAMYLCASSLGTSGIQADTQYFGPGTRLTVL.

The chain combines TRBV28 with TRBJ1-6; D not resolved. Germline-derived CDR1 and CDR2 are MDHEN and SYDVKM. The CDR3 runs to 14 residues. Trimming shortened V by 2 bases and J by 10 bases, and 12 bases separated the two germline ends. CDR3 DNA sequence: TGTGCCAGCAGTTTAACCGGGATGGGATCACCCCTCCACTTT. This encodes CASSLTGMGSPLHF.

The chain couples TRBV19 to TRBJ2-7; maybe TRBD1 (6 bases). The CDR3 consists of 15 residues. CDR1 LNHDA and CDR2 SQIVND come from the germline V gene (reference sequence). Trimming left V 1 base short and J 5 bases short, with 15 bases between. This CDR3 is CASSIGLQGRNEQYF. CDR3 nucleotide sequence: TGTGCCAGTAGTATAGGGTTACAGGGAAGGAACGAGCAGTACTTC.

This chain uses TRBV4-3 with TRBJ2-7; TRBD1 matches at 9 bases. This CDR3 contains 15 residues. The germline gives CDR1 LGHNA, CDR2 YSLEER. After removal of 0 bases from V and 4 bases from J, the junction contained 4 bases not matched to a gene. DNA for the CDR3: TGCGCCAGCAGCCAAGAGACAGGGGGTCGTTACGAGCAGTACTTC. Encoded protein: CASSQETGGRYEQYF.

The chain joins TRBV6-5 to TRBJ2-7; D may be TRBD1 or TRBD2 (6 bases each). CDR1 MNHEY and CDR2 SVGAGI come from the germline V gene. V was clipped by 2 bases and J by 4 bases, with 12 bases between them. The CDR3 sequence is 14 residues long. CDR3 residues: CASSYLGGGYEQYF. CDR3 DNA: TGTGCCAGCAGTTACCTTGGAGGGGGGTACGAGCAGTACTTC.

The rearrangement uses TRBV15 and TRBJ2-5; 8 bases map to TRBD2. Germline V gene sequence: CDR1 LNHNV, CDR2 YYDKDF (reference sequence). CDR3 length: 17 residues. V was clipped by 0 bases and J by 2 bases; unmatched bases: 8. The CDR3 region has the DNA TGTGCCACCAGCAGAGATCGGGCGGGGGGCCATCAAGAGACCCAGTACTTC. It codes for CATSRDRAGGHQETQYF.

This clone was recorded only once. The rearrangement links TRBV2 to TRBJ2-1, with unresolved D. Germline V lookup: CDR1 SNHLY, CDR2 FYNNEI. V was trimmed by 7 bases and J by 3 bases, leaving 19 bases between them. CDR3 length: 16 amino acids. The CDR3 region is CASKIPSVAIYNEQFF. The CDR3, as DNA: TGTGCCAGCAAAATCCCCTCTGTGGCAATCTACAATGAGCAGTTCTTC.

The chain is built from TRBV11-3 and TRBJ1-1; D might be TRBD1 (6 bases). Trimming shortened V by 5 bases and J by 2 bases, and 12 bases separated the two germline ends. CDR3 size: 14 residues. CDR1 SGHNT and CDR2 YENEEA come from the germline V gene. The CDR3 bases are TGTGCCAGCAGCGGGGGCAGATCAAACACTGAAGCTTTCTTT. Its protein is CASSGGRSNTEAFF. Variable domain in full (rest from reference TRBV11-3 and TRBJ1-1): EAGVVQSPRYKIIEKKQPVAFWCNPISGHNTLYWYLQNLGQGPELLIRYENEEAVDDSQLPKDRFSAERLKGVDSTLKIQPAELGDSAVYLCASSGGRSNTEAFFGQGTRLTVV.

This clone has only a few counts. The chain couples TRBV5-4 to TRBJ1-1; D is unclear. V was trimmed by 0 bases and J by 1 base, leaving 7 bases between them. The V gene's germline CDR1 is SGHNT and CDR2 YYREEE (reference sequence). The CDR3 contains 14 residues. The CDR3 protein is CASSLARANTEAFF. DNA for the CDR3: TGTGCCAGCAGCTTGGCGCGGGCGAACACTGAAGCTTTCTTT.

This clone was found once. The CDR3 sequence is CAVILSNQPQHF. CDR3 in DNA: TGCGCCGTTATCTTAAGCAATCAGCCCCAGCATTTT. This chain joins TRBV10-1 and TRBJ1-5; D is unresolved. This CDR3 is 12 amino acids long. Germline V CDR1 and CDR2: WNHNN, SYGVQD (reference sequence). V was pared by 11 bases and J by 1 base, with 9 bases between.

This chain links TRBV11-1 with TRBJ2-3; D is possibly TRBD1 (6 bases). The CDR3 consists of 15 residues. Germline assignment: CDR1 SGHAT and CDR2 FQDESV (reference sequence). V was clipped by 3 bases and J by 1 base, with 11 bases between them. The CDR3 sequence is CASSFRGIGTDTQYF. CDR3 DNA sequence: TGTGCCAGCAGCTTCAGGGGAATCGGCACAGATACGCAGTATTTT.